The source of this TCR beta chain is a study of blood T cell repertoires in COVID-19. Looking at the study overall: COVID-19 samples collected from the United States, Italy and Spain covered acute and convalescent phases.

The study assigned cohorts using participant-reported clinical history. V trimming: 8 bases; J trimming: 9 bases; junction bases outside the gene matches: 13. CDR1 and CDR2 from the germline V gene are MDHEN and SYDVKM. CDR3 size: 15 residues. Generated by immunoSEQ multiplex PCR, the TCRdb table keeps only in-frame clones and is missing some. Found here are a few hundred thousand clones, about 88% of them singletons; the top ten hold around 3%. Sequenced: PBMCs or T cells enriched from blood (not recorded which). This chain links TRBV28 with TRBJ2-1, with 10 bases aligning to TRBD2. This clonotype was sampled from a woman aged 50 to 65 who had recovered from COVID-19. The CDR3 DNA follows: TGTGCCAGCCCCCCCACTAGCGGGATCGGTGGTGAGCAGTTCTTC. As protein: CASPPTSGIGGEQFF.